This T cell receptor (beta chain) comes out of a study of regulatory T cells in long-lasting Graves disease. Study-wide results and caveats: Persistent disease preferred TRBV28, TRBJ1-2 and TRBJ2-5.

Documented time point: newly diagnosed GD, antithyroid drugs for less than 3 months. The TCR library used RNA extracted from PBMCs. Per the germline V gene, CDR1 is MGHDK and CDR2 is SYGVNS. The CDR3 loop spans 12 amino acids. Trimming left V 10 bases short and J 4 bases short, with 14 bases between. This clonotype appeared a few times. The antigen remains unidentified. In building TCR beta libraries, iRepertoire HTBI primers were used together with Arm-PCR of CDR3 regions. TCRdb reprocessed the multiplex PCR reads with MiXCR, giving one entry per CDR3 protein. The data hold roughly 520,000 distinct CDR3 sequences, with about 11% observed a single time. The same specimen was also included in a second study, on T cells in Graves' hyperthyroidism and ophthalmopathy.

V gene TRBV25-1 combines with J gene TRBJ2-7; D might be TRBD1 (6 bases). This TCR was sampled from a woman in her thirties with Graves disease. The sample here was peripheral blood mononuclear cells (PBMCs), taken at new diagnosis, from a patient treated with antithyroid drugs. Here the CDR3 reads CATRWTEYEQYF. The CDR3 DNA reads TGTGCCACCCGTTGGACAGAATACGAGCAGTACTTC.